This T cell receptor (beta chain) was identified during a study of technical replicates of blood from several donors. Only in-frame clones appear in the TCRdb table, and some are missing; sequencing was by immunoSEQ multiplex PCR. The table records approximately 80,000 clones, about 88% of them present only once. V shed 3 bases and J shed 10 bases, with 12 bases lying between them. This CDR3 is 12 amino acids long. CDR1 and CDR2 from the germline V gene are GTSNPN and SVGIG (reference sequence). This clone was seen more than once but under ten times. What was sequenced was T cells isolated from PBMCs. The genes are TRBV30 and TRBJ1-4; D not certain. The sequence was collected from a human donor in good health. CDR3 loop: CAWSQPGGKLFF. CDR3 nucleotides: TGTGCCTGGAGCCAACCCGGAGGAAAACTGTTTTTT.